The TCR beta chain under discussion was sequenced for a study of blood T cells in healthy people across ages (dated by TCRdb to between 2014 and 2016). Notes on the research overall: In model experiments, roughly one uniquely barcoded TCR beta cDNA molecule per two T cells was captured by template switching. The donors were split into four age groups: young (average around 15 years), middle-aged (nearly 40), aged (about 56) and long-lived (approximately 80). Two additional independent replicas of 1 million unique cDNA reads from the same blood draw were analyzed for two donors (one aged 18 to 29 and one aged 80 or older). Age-related changes in TCR beta repertoire diversity were measured in the study by deep sequencing normalized with unique cDNA molecular identifiers.

General conclusions and limits of the study: Compared with the aged group, the long-lived group had more naive CD4+ T cells, fewer expanded clones and increased TCR diversity, suggesting age selection. There was a strong correlation between observed TCR beta diversity and the percentage of naive T cells measured by flow cytometry. Because profiling used bulk unsorted PBMCs, naive and antigen-experienced compartments could not be compared conclusively. Because donor CMV infection status was unknown, age-related changes in expanded clonotypes were potentially confounded. Observed TCR beta diversity per million T cells fell roughly linearly with age, and a significant reduction was already apparent by age roughly 41. Total diversity estimates from one million sequenced T cells were considered lower bounds and underestimates.

The method behind the library was 5' RACE. The sequencing machine was an Illumina HiSeq 2500. A second PCR of about 6 to 12 cycles was run with a J-beta primer mix and a sample-barcoded 5' primer. Each TCR beta cDNA molecule received a unique molecular identifier from a template-switch 5' adaptor carrying 12 random nucleotides. Each sample yielded at least 3 million CDR3-containing paired-end reads. The Mint cDNA synthesis kit, primed by a TRBC-specific oligonucleotide, was used to synthesize first-strand cDNA from all RNA. Following uracil-DNA glycosylase treatment, a first 18-cycle PCR with universal primers M1SS and BC2_uni_R was performed on all cDNA. Per the original workflow: Normalization of each sample was performed by random selection of 1 million high-quality reads, each carrying a distinct molecular identifier. Reads with shared molecular identifiers were discarded instead of being binned into consensus sequences. MiTCR, with a Q25 quality threshold and the strictest error-elimination algorithm, was used for CDR3 identification, clonotype clustering and error correction. A nonparametric unseen species model using Euler transformation provided a lower-bound estimate of total TCR beta diversity. The public reads were reanalyzed by TCRdb: fastp trimming at Q25, MiXCR alignment, in-frame beta chains only. Rows with a matching CDR3 protein are joined into one entry that keeps the most common DNA and genes. For this entry, the V and J calls and clone size follow TCRdb and not the study's own pipeline. In all, the sample holds hundreds of thousands of distinct CDR3 sequences, and around 27% of those were seen once. The biggest ten clones account for 3.6% of the sample.

Trimming leaves V shorter by 10 bases and J shorter by 1 base, with the junction holding 11 bases beyond the gene matches. From cysteine to phenylalanine, the CDR3 is 15 amino acids long. The only DNA kept is the CDR3, 45 bases in frame from the first base. Reading the germline V gene gives CDR1 ENHRY and CDR2 SYGVKD. In its sample, this clonotype was seen many times. Its antigen is unknown. No base quality information exists; no much larger clone differs at one position. The donors were 40 or so Caucasian individuals from Russia, aged roughly 6 to 100 years, who were systemically healthy. About 10 milliliters of peripheral blood were collected from each donor into EDTA-treated Vacutainer tubes. Ficoll-Paque density-gradient centrifugation was used to isolate PBMCs, with at least 7 million per sample. Trizol reagent was used to extract total RNA from PBMCs, with at least 6 micrograms per sample. Naive CD45RAhigh/CD27high T cell percentages were measured by flow cytometry on a PBMC aliquot from every donor.

This sample was shared with a second study, whose subject was T cells of mothers and their children. As that second study puts it: Nine systemically healthy Caucasian individuals, comprising three mothers and their six children, were included as donors. cDNA synthesis used all of the extracted RNA, with around 1.6 ug of RNA in each 15 ul reaction. In the second PCR, the M1S primer added sample barcodes and 2-4 random nucleotides. Over 8 million TCR beta CDR3 reads were obtained for each mother, and millions of reads were obtained for each child. TCR recombination output is similarly shaped by thymic selection in related and unrelated pairs, with a minor effect exerted by inherited differences. Normalized repertoire overlap in related mother-child pairs was always slightly higher than in unrelated mother-child pairs, but the difference was never significant. Persistent microchimeric T cell clones were not detected, at a sensitivity of about 99 clones per million clonotypes. To look for features that set related mother-child pairs apart from unrelated individuals, the researchers ran deep NGS to compare the TCR beta repertoires of mothers and children. On average, the children were approximately 11 +/- 4 years old, while the mothers were about 38 +/- 4 years old. After adapters were ligated using NEBNext reagents, the libraries underwent 100+100 nt paired-end sequencing on an Illumina HiSeq 2000. To prevent cross-contamination, the mother and child libraries were prepared one month apart and sequenced in separate runs. Each donor had between about 500,000 and 2,100,000 distinct TCR beta clonotypes identified. Naive TCR beta clonotypes were estimated from low-frequency clonotypes matched to each donor's FACS-determined naive share, without sorting.

This sequence originates from a boy between 2 and 15 years old in good health. Sequenced input: blood. The sequence links TRBV10-3 to TRBJ2-5; 8 bases in the junction line up with TRBD1. Here the CDR3 is given as CATHPQGAIQETQYF. The DNA sequence is as follows: TGTGCCACCCACCCTCAGGGGGCTATCCAAGAGACCCAGTACTTC.